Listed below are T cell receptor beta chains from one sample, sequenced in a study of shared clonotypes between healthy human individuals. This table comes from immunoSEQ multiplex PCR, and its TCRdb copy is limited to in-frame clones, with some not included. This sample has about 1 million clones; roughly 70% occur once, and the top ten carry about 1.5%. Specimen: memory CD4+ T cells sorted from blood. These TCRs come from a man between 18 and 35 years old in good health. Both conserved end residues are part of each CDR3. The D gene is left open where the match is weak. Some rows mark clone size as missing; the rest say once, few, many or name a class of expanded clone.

CDR3aa: CASSGGPGSYGYTF
CDR3nt: TGCGCCAGCAGCGGGGGACCGGGCTCCTATGGCTACACCTTC
d_gene: -
abundance: few
v_gene: TRBV5-1
j_gene: TRBJ1-2

CDR3aa: CASSQEGGRYTSSYNEQFF
CDR3nt: TGTGCCAGCAGCCAAGAAGGCGGACGCTACACGAGCTCCTACAATGAGCAGTTCTTC
d_gene: -
abundance: -
v_gene: TRBV14
j_gene: TRBJ2-1

CDR3aa: CSVVTQGGAYNEQFF
CDR3nt: TGCAGCGTTGTTACCCAGGGGGGAGCCTACAATGAGCAGTTCTTC
d_gene: -
abundance: -
v_gene: TRBV29-1
j_gene: TRBJ2-1

CDR3aa: CASSLGTGVANNYGYTF
CDR3nt: TGTGCCAGCAGTTTGGGGACAGGGGTTGCAAATAACTATGGCTACACCTTC
d_gene: TRBD1
abundance: -
v_gene: TRBV28
j_gene: TRBJ1-2

CDR3aa: CASSGDGKAFF
CDR3nt: TGCGCCAGCAGCGGGGACGGAAAGGCTTTCTTT
d_gene: -
abundance: -
v_gene: TRBV5-1
j_gene: TRBJ1-1

CDR3aa: CASSFPTNEQFF
CDR3nt: TGCGCCAGCAGCTTTCCCACTAATGAGCAGTTCTTC
d_gene: -
abundance: -
v_gene: TRBV5-1
j_gene: TRBJ2-1

CDR3aa: CASSYPGDYGYTF
CDR3nt: TGTGCCAGCAGTTACCCAGGGGACTATGGCTACACCTTC
d_gene: -
abundance: few
v_gene: TRBV6-5
j_gene: TRBJ1-2

CDR3aa: CSVGGFLLDEQYF
CDR3nt: TGCAGCGTGGGGGGGTTCTTGTTGGACGAGCAGTACTTC
d_gene: TRBD2
abundance: -
v_gene: TRBV29-1
j_gene: TRBJ2-7

CDR3aa: CASSAAWGSVTYEQYF
CDR3nt: TGTGCCAGCAGTGCCGCGTGGGGCTCTGTAACCTACGAGCAGTACTTC
d_gene: -
abundance: -
v_gene: TRBV6-1
j_gene: TRBJ2-7

CDR3aa: CARSFNRGKNIQYF
CDR3nt: TGTGCCAGAAGCTTCAACAGAGGCAAAAACATTCAGTACTTC
d_gene: -
abundance: -
v_gene: TRBV5-3
j_gene: TRBJ2-4

CDR3aa: CASSSGQGDQPQHF
CDR3nt: TGTGCCAGCAGCTCGGGACAGGGGGATCAGCCCCAGCATTTT
d_gene: TRBD1
abundance: -
v_gene: TRBV5-6
j_gene: TRBJ1-5

CDR3aa: CASSLDSSINSPLHF
CDR3nt: TGTGCCAGCAGTTTGGACAGCTCTATTAATTCACCCCTCCACTTT
d_gene: -
abundance: once
v_gene: TRBV6-1
j_gene: TRBJ1-6

CDR3aa: CASSESGGYGYTF
CDR3nt: TGTGCCAGCAGTGAATCTGGGGGCTATGGCTACACCTTC
d_gene: -
abundance: once
v_gene: TRBV2
j_gene: TRBJ1-2

CDR3aa: CSVRGNEQFF
CDR3nt: TGCAGCGTCCGTGGCAATGAGCAGTTCTTC
d_gene: -
abundance: -
v_gene: TRBV29-1
j_gene: TRBJ2-1

CDR3aa: CASRHTGGDYEQYF
CDR3nt: TGTGCCAGTAGACACACAGGGGGAGACTACGAGCAGTACTTC
d_gene: TRBD1
abundance: -
v_gene: TRBV19
j_gene: TRBJ2-7

CDR3aa: CAISETGGMNTEAFF
CDR3nt: TGTGCCATCAGTGAGACTGGGGGAATGAACACTGAAGCTTTCTTT
d_gene: -
abundance: -
v_gene: TRBV10-3
j_gene: TRBJ1-1

CDR3aa: CASSLPRGAPGELFF
CDR3nt: TGTGCCAGCAGTCTCCCCCGGGGCGCGCCCGGGGAGCTGTTTTTT
d_gene: -
abundance: -
v_gene: TRBV28
j_gene: TRBJ2-2

CDR3aa: CASSYFTPKGGKLFF
CDR3nt: TGTGCCAGCAGTTACTTTACCCCAAAAGGGGGAAAACTGTTTTTT
d_gene: -
abundance: -
v_gene: TRBV6-5
j_gene: TRBJ1-4

CDR3aa: CASSTPGRAYGYTF
CDR3nt: TGCGCCAGCAGCACGCCGGGACGGGCATATGGCTACACCTTC
d_gene: -
abundance: few
v_gene: TRBV5-1
j_gene: TRBJ1-2

CDR3aa: CASSSQGEQSGYTF
CDR3nt: TGTGCCAGCAGCTCCCAGGGGGAGCAGTCTGGCTACACCTTC
d_gene: TRBD1
abundance: -
v_gene: TRBV7-9
j_gene: TRBJ1-2

CDR3aa: CASSPMGLSYNEQFF
CDR3nt: TGTGCCAGCAGCCCGATGGGACTCTCCTACAATGAGCAGTTCTTC
d_gene: -
abundance: -
v_gene: TRBV5-5
j_gene: TRBJ2-1

CDR3aa: CASSDYTGFSYSNQPQHF
CDR3nt: TGTGCCAGCAGTGACTATACAGGGTTCTCTTATAGCAATCAGCCCCAGCATTTT
d_gene: -
abundance: -
v_gene: TRBV2
j_gene: TRBJ1-5

CDR3aa: CASSYEAGNNSPLHF
CDR3nt: TGTGCCAGCAGTTACGAGGCAGGGAACAATTCACCCCTCCACTTT
d_gene: -
abundance: -
v_gene: TRBV6-5
j_gene: TRBJ1-6

CDR3aa: CASSQTGTNQPQHF
CDR3nt: TGTGCCAGCAGCCAAACAGGAACCAATCAGCCCCAGCATTTT
d_gene: -
abundance: few
v_gene: TRBV4-2
j_gene: TRBJ1-5

CDR3aa: CASSPNIGTDTQYF
CDR3nt: TGTGCCAGCTCACCAAATATTGGAACAGATACGCAGTATTTT
d_gene: -
abundance: -
v_gene: TRBV18
j_gene: TRBJ2-3

CDR3aa: CASRAGWDSPLHF
CDR3nt: TGCGCCAGCAGGGCCGGGTGGGATTCACCCCTCCACTTT
d_gene: -
abundance: -
v_gene: TRBV5-1
j_gene: TRBJ1-6